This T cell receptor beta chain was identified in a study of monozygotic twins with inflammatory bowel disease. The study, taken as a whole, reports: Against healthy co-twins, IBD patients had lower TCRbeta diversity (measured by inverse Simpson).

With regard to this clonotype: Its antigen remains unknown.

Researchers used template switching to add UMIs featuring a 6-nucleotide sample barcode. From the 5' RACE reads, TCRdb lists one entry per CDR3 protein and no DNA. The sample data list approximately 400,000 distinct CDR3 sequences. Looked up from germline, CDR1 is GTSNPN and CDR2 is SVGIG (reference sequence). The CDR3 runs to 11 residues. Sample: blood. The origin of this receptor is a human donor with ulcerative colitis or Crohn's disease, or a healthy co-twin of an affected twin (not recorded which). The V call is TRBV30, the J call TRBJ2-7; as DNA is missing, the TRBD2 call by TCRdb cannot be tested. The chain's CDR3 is CAAQGGGEQYF. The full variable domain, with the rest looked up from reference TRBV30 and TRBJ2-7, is SQTIHQWPATLVQPVGSPLSLECTVEGTSNPNLYWYRQAAGRGLQLLFYSVGIGQISSEVPQNLSASRPQDRQFILSSKKLLLSDSGFYLCAAQGGGEQYFGPGTRLTVT.